This TCR beta chain was found in a study of blood T cell repertoires in COVID-19. Looking at the study overall: T cells, B-cell-depleted T cells, or PBMCs supplied cDNA or gDNA.

Some clones are missing from TCRdb's copy, which holds only in-frame ones; the method was immunoSEQ multiplex PCR. Seen here are around 200,000 clones, more than 75% observed once, and the top ten hold roughly 6.4%. The length of the CDR3 is 14 residues. V lost 4 bases to trimming and J lost 3 bases; unmatched junction nucleotides: 6. The germline V gene encodes CDR1 SGHRS and CDR2 YFSETQ. The chain carries TRBV5-1 and TRBJ2-7, with 8 nucleotides matching TRBD2. This receptor was taken from a man aged 60-69 years who had recovered from COVID-19. Sequenced: peripheral blood. The CDR3: CASSPGGTSYEQYF. DNA for the CDR3: TGCGCCAGCAGCCCGGGAGGGACTAGCTACGAGCAGTACTTC.